The clone carrying this T cell receptor (beta chain) was seen only a few times. As to time point: patch test 1, 2 weeks after DPC sensitization. Treatment meaning: therapeutic diphenylcyclopropenone sensitization with weekly scalp DPC. Total RNA came from unfractionated whole blood. The CDR3 contains 12 residues. CDR1 and CDR2 (germline): MNHEY, SMNVEV (reference sequence). The V gene lost 10 bases and the J gene lost 2 bases, with 12 bases spanning the gap. TCRdb re-called the RACE reads through MiXCR, storing one row per CDR3 protein. In the table there are just under 350,000 distinct CDR3 sequences, roughly 6.9% of which are singletons. The entry originates in a study of human T cells and chemical hapten exposure.

V and J are TRBV27 and TRBJ2-7; possible D gene TRBD1, 6 bases. The specimen comprised whole blood, sampled in connection with sensitization to the hapten diphenylcyclopropenone (DPC). This sequence was found in a young woman with alopecia areata. Some clones in this sample may be carry-over from other donors' samples. The CDR3 nucleotides are TGTGCCACCGGGACATTTCCCTACGAGCAGTACTTC. It yields the protein CATGTFPYEQYF.